The entry below describes one T cell receptor beta chain. Which antigen it targets is not known. There are no base qualities to consult, and no much larger clone falls within one base. This entry comes from a study of OX40 agonist ivuxolimab in advanced cancers. Regarding the study in general: The costimulatory receptor OX40 (CD134) was targeted by ivuxolimab, a fully human IgG2 agonistic monoclonal antibody. Patients were allowed to have had prior anti-PD-1, anti-PD-L1 or anti-CTLA-4 therapy, and around 41% of the dose-escalation patients had previously received checkpoint inhibitors. The paper covers the monotherapy dose-escalation part of the phase I ivuxolimab trial, which included N ≈ 57 patients. Peripheral TCRbeta sequencing aimed to test whether ivuxolimab altered TCR sequence diversity and caused clonal T-cell expansion. Of the approximately 50 dose-escalation patients, hepatocellular carcinoma was present in about 19, melanoma in around 15, renal cell carcinoma in 9 and head and neck cancer in 9. Partial responses occurred in three dose-escalation patients: two with cutaneous melanoma and one with hepatocellular carcinoma. Intravenous ivuxolimab was administered to patients every 2 weeks at six dose levels: 0.01, 0.1, 0.3, 1.5, 3 and 10 mg/kg. In the dose-escalation cohort, around four fifths of patients were male, and the mean age was around 60 years, with a range of roughly 20 to 79.

Patients with a history of autoimmune disease or receiving systemic immunosuppression were excluded from the trial. Peripheral blood for TCR sequencing was collected from all dose cohorts at baseline, on cycle 4 day 1, and on cycle 7 day 1. The samples were taken from a phase I, first-in-human, multicenter, open-label dose-escalation trial of ivuxolimab. Adults with locally advanced or metastatic melanoma, renal cell carcinoma, hepatocellular carcinoma or head and neck squamous cell carcinoma were enrolled in the trial. CD4+ and CD8+ T cells were sorted separately from peripheral blood before TCR sequencing. Sequences SGHNT (CDR1) and YENEEA (CDR2) are obtained from the germline V gene. V loses 1 base of germline sequence and J loses 7 bases, and the interval between the two ends is 10 bases. The CDR3 starts with the cysteine, ends with the phenylalanine, and has 14 residues. Only CDR3 DNA remains: 42 bases, in frame from the first base.

To sequence the TCRbeta CDR3 region, genomic DNA was isolated from the sorted cells. TCRbeta CDR3 regions were sequenced using the immunoSEQ Assay. The table was pulled from immuneACCESS by TCRdb, which kept in-frame rearrangements only. Such tables lose some clones; where checked, under half of the loss comes from unresolved V genes, and the rest has no known cause. The sample has some 81,000 clones on record, about four fifths of them singletons. The biggest ten clones account for approximately 0.8% of the sample. Here is what the overall study found, with its caveats: At doses of 0.1 to 3.0 mg/kg, clonal expansion of both CD4+ and CD8+ blood T cells was observed from baseline to week 6. Which antigens the clonally expanded peripheral T cells were specific for was not determined. Low levels of normalized T-cell clonal expansion were also seen in some patients who did not respond. After ivuxolimab, more expanded clones were found on average in CD8+ T cells than in CD4+ T cells. Partial responders in the 0.1-3.0 mg/kg groups had among the lowest normalized peripheral clonal expansion, especially among CD8+ T cells.

The clonotype originates from an adult with an advanced solid tumor such as melanoma, head and neck, liver or kidney cancer. The chain uses TRBV11-3 and TRBJ2-2; D gene: possibly TRBD2, on 6 matching bases. The sequenced sample was CD4+ or CD8+ T cells sorted from blood, obtained in a trial of the OX40 agonist ivuxolimab. The sequenced DNA is TGTGCCAGCAGCTTAGTTACGGGGGTCGGGGAGCTGTTTTTT. It encodes CASSLVTGVGELFF.